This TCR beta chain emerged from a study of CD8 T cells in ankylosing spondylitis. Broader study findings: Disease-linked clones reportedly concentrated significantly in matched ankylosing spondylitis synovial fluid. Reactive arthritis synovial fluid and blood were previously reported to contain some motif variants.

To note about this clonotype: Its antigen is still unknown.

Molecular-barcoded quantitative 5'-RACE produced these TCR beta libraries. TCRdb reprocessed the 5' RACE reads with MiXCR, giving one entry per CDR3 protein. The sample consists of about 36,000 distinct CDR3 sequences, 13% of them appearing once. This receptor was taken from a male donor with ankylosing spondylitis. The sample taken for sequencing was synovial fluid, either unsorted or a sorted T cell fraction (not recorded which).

CDR3 in DNA: TGCAGTGCAAATACGGGCACTGAAGCTTTCTTT. Translation: CSANTGTEAFF. The V call is TRBV20-1, the J call TRBJ1-1, with D unclear. V dropped 6 bases and J dropped 4 bases, with 9 bases sitting between them. The CDR3 has 11 residues. In germline, CDR1 is DFQATT, CDR2 SNEGSKA (reference sequence).